The next 2 T cell receptor beta chains were all read from a single sample in a study of cytomegalovirus exposure and HLA in healthy donors. Researchers ran the PCR with 60 Vbeta and 13 Jbeta primers. Data came from immunoSEQ multiplex PCR; TCRdb stores just in-frame clones and leaves some out. The table lists under 150,000 clones, roughly 70% of them singletons. Sequenced: PBMCs. The source of these receptors is a man aged 18 to 30 in good health and CMV-seropositive.

The chain combines TRBV2 with TRBJ2-2; 9 bases fit TRBD1. Germline V gene lookup returns CDR1 SNHLY and CDR2 FYNNEI. The CDR3 covers 13 residues. V shed 6 bases and J 6 bases; nucleotides not matched to a gene: 2. CDR3 amino acids: CASRGTGPGELFF. The CDR3 region has the DNA TGTGCCAGCAGAGGGACAGGGCCCGGGGAGCTGTTTTTT.

The chain links TRBV5-6 to TRBJ2-3; D is uncertain. V dropped 5 bases and J dropped 3 bases, with 10 bases sitting between them. The CDR3 loop spans 13 amino acids. Germline CDR1 is SGHDT and CDR2 is YYEEEE. The CDR3 nucleotides are TGTGCCAGCAGGTCAGACAAGACAGATACGCAGTATTTT. Protein sequence: CASRSDKTDTQYF. Drawing the rest from reference TRBV5-6 and TRBJ2-3, the complete variable domain is DAGVTQSPTHLIKTRGQQVTLRCSPKSGHDTVSWYQQALGQGPQFIFQYYEEEERQRGNFPDRFSGHQFPNYSSELNVNALLLGDSALYLCASRSDKTDTQYFGPGTRLTVL.